The sequence of this TCR beta chain was determined in a study of shared clonotypes between healthy human individuals. This clone came up once. The CDR3 runs to 15 residues. V gave up 6 bases and J gave up 8 bases, with 20 bases separating them. The germline gives CDR1 LNHNV, CDR2 YYDKDF (reference sequence). Data came from immunoSEQ multiplex PCR; TCRdb stores just in-frame clones and leaves some out. The sample shows approximately 1,500,000 clones, roughly 95% of them seen only once. The sequenced sample was naive CD4+ T cells sorted from blood. Noted subset: CD45RA+ positively selected. The chain carries TRBV15 and TRBJ2-1; either TRBD1 or TRBD2 may supply D (6 bases each). The TCR originated in a man aged 25 to 40 in good health. As DNA, the CDR3 is TGTGCCACCAGAAAGATCAGGGGACTCCGAGATGAGCAGTTCTTC. It translates to CATRKIRGLRDEQFF.